The sequence of this T cell receptor (beta chain) was determined in a study of blood T cell repertoires in COVID-19 (dated by TCRdb to 2018 to 2021). Turning to the overall study: Samples covering the acute and convalescent phases of COVID-19 were provided by collaborators in the United States, Italy and Spain. Deeply sampled blood TCRbeta repertoires from subjects exposed to, actively infected with, or recovered from COVID-19 were included in the dataset. The repertoires were made available in a free public database intended to serve as a resource for research on the immune response to SARS-CoV-2. Samples were obtained from the ongoing ImmuneRACE study (first 160 participants) and from 1,200 or so subjects provided by 6 global collaborators. The prospective study material was composed of cDNA or gDNA derived from T cells, B-cell-depleted T cells, or PBMCs. Where available, HLA class I and class II types were obtained from metadata supplied by the sample provider rather than from assay-based typing. The sample metadata nearly always contained a de-identified subject ID, COVID-19 status, age in years and sex. What the work shows at the level of the full study, not this receptor alone: How much clinical and demographic metadata was included differed by source and by participant, and the metadata was provided uncurated.

Enrolling through a virtual design, the prospective study's participants ranged in age from roughly 18 to 95 years and lived across 24 United States geographic areas. In the prospective study, participants were assigned to cohorts based on the clinical history participants reported in a screening survey and a study questionnaire. In the prospective study, whole blood, serum and a nasopharyngeal or oropharyngeal swab were collected from each participant by mobile phlebotomists. Over a roughly two-month period, participants in the prospective study had the option of providing additional blood draws and questionnaires. Blood samples from the prospective study were shipped frozen or at room temperature prior to DNA extraction. The immunoSEQ Assay, a bias-controlled multiplex PCR, was used to amplify TCRbeta CDR3 regions from genomic DNA. For the original study's pipeline: Nucleated cell counts per sample were estimated from amplification of reference gene primers within the assay. Sequence reads were collapsed and filtered to measure the absolute abundance of every unique TCRbeta CDR3 rearrangement. Productive Simpson clonality was computed per sample as the square root of Simpson's diversity index over productive rearrangements. TCRdb stores this immuneACCESS table with in-frame sequences only. Part of the clones is absent; in the studies checked, under half of the shortfall reflects unresolved V genes, and no reason is known for the rest. That table furnishes V, J and clone size, whereas the DNA furnished D and trimming. The table for this sample lists 200,000 to 250,000 clones; around 81% of them were counted only once. The top ten clones comprise 8% to 9% of the sample.

Details on this clone: Its recognized antigen is unknown. Per-base quality was not reported, and no clone a single base away is much larger than it.

Per the germline V gene, SGHTA is the CDR1 and FQGNSA is the CDR2. Counted from cysteine to phenylalanine, this CDR3 has 14 amino acids. CDR3 DNA is the only sequence kept; it has 42 bases, read in frame from the first base. V is pared back by 4 bases and J by 1 base, with 9 bases lying between the germline termini. The sample consisted of PBMCs or T cells enriched from blood (not recorded which). This sequence uses TRBV7-2 and TRBJ2-3; TRBD1 could be the D gene, as 5 bases match. The TCR was taken from a woman aged 50 to 65 with acute COVID-19. CDR3 protein: CASSSIQGTDTQYF. In nucleotides, the sequence is TGTGCCAGCAGCTCGATACAGGGCACAGATACGCAGTATTTT.